Listed here is a single T cell receptor (beta chain). Its target is not known. The junction departs from the called germline gene at one end, perhaps through a read error. TCRdb ran MiXCR on the reads and lists one entry per CDR3 protein. The table shows some 22,000 distinct CDR3 sequences, with 72% occurring only once. CDR3 length: 13 amino acids. Germline assignment: CDR1 SGHNT and CDR2 YENEEA. The data derive from a study of type 1 regulatory T cells. The specimen sequenced was cultured T cells, either the whole culture or a sorted T cell fraction (not recorded which). Described subset: Tr1-enriched cell product generated in vitro against host alloantigens. The V and J genes are TRBV11-3 and TRBJ1-3; TRBD1 is a possible D gene (5 bases). The sequence derives from a human donor in good health. This chain's CDR3 is CASSLGTTNTTYF. For the CDR3, the DNA is TGTGCCAGCAGCCTTGGGACTACGAACACCACATATTTT.